These 20 T cell receptor beta chains originate from one sample sequenced in a study of shared clonotypes between healthy human individuals. CD45RO-negative CD8 cells positively selected for CCR7 made up the naive population, which excluded terminally differentiated effector memory CD45RA+ cells. Clones were sequenced by immunoSEQ multiplex PCR, and TCRdb holds only the in-frame ones, with some missing. Among around 1.9 million clones, 85% to 95% were seen once, and the ten largest hold under 2%. Sequencing was done on a sample of naive CD8+ T cells from PBMCs. The receptors here all came from a man aged 18 to 35 in good health. Some clones in this sample may be carry-over from other donors' samples.

V is TRBV9 and J is TRBJ2-7; 7 nucleotides line up with TRBD1. V gave up 3 bases and J gave up 2 bases; unmatched junction bases: 5. Germline V CDR1 and CDR2: SGDLS, YYNGEE. The length of the CDR3 is 14 residues. CDR3 DNA: TGTGCCAGCAGCGGTCAGGGGGAAGCCTACGAGCAGTACTTC. Translating it yields CASSGQGEAYEQYF. Using reference TRBV9 and TRBJ2-7 for the parts outside the CDR3, the full variable domain is DSGVTQTPKHLITATGQRVTLRCSPRSGDLSVYWYQQSLDQGLQFLIQYYNGEERAKGNILERFSAQQFPDLHSELNLSSLELGDSALYFCASSGQGEAYEQYFGPGTRLTVT.

J is TRBJ2-1 and V is TRBV7-9; possibly TRBD2 for D (6 bases). Germline CDR1 SEHNR, CDR2 FQNEAQ (reference sequence). This CDR3 spans 15 amino acids. V was shortened by 1 base and J by 3 bases, with 10 bases between the two germline ends. CDR3: CASSLVSDYYNEQFF. The CDR3 nucleotides read TGTGCCAGCAGCTTAGTGTCGGACTACTACAATGAGCAGTTCTTC.

The V gene is TRBV7-9, the J gene TRBJ2-2, with TRBD1 matching 10 bases. Per the germline V gene, CDR1 is SEHNR and CDR2 is FQNEAQ (reference sequence). V lost 5 bases and J lost 2; bases outside the gene matches: 5. There are 16 residues in the CDR3. CDR3 nucleotide sequence: TGTGCCAGCAGCACATCGACAGGGGGCAACACCGGGGAGCTGTTTTTT. Its translation is CASSTSTGGNTGELFF.

V is TRBV21-1 and J is TRBJ2-7; TRBD1 is the table's D call, not checked against the DNA. TRBV21-1 is marked as a pseudogene. The CDR3 is 14 residues long. Written as DNA, the CDR3 is TGTGCCAGCAGCATGCTGACAGGGGGCAACGAGCAGTACTTC. Translated, it gives CASSMLTGGNEQYF.

The CDR3 sequence: CASNRGEPYNEQFF. Here the CDR3 DNA reads TGTGCCAGCAATCGCGGGGAGCCCTACAATGAGCAGTTCTTC. V usage is TRBV7-3 and J usage is TRBJ2-1, with a possible D match to TRBD2 (6 bases). The CDR3 is 14 amino acids. The V gene lost 7 bases and the J gene lost 2 bases, with 12 bases spanning the gap. Per germline, CDR1 SGHTA and CDR2 FQGTGA.

The J gene is TRBJ2-1, the V gene TRBV15, with TRBD2 matching over 8 bases. Germline CDR1 reads LNHNV; CDR2 reads YYDKDF (reference sequence). V was clipped by 4 bases and J by 9 bases; unmatched bases: 14. This CDR3 is built from 16 residues. The CDR3: CATSKLKRELGSEQFF. DNA for the CDR3: TGTGCCACCAGCAAACTAAAGCGGGAGTTGGGAAGTGAGCAGTTCTTC.

The chain employs TRBV7-9 and TRBJ2-1; D is ambiguous. Looked up from germline, CDR1 is SEHNR and CDR2 is FQNEAQ (reference sequence). The CDR3 contains 14 residues. V gave up 4 bases and J gave up 3 bases, with 10 bases separating them. The CDR3 DNA reads TGTGCCAGCAGCTCATGGACCAGCTACAATGAGCAGTTCTTC. Translated, it gives CASSSWTSYNEQFF.

The CDR3 nucleotides read TGTGCCAGTCCCTCGGCAGTTAGGACAGATACGCAGTATTTT. Protein product: CASPSAVRTDTQYF. The genes are TRBV7-7 and TRBJ2-3; D remains unclear. V was pared by 9 bases and J by 3 bases, with 16 bases between. Germline lookup yields CDR1 SSHAT and CDR2 FNYEAQ (reference sequence). The CDR3 loop spans 14 amino acids.

The V call is TRBV5-1, the J call TRBJ2-1; D gene ambiguous. The ends were cut back, 5 bases at V and 4 bases at J, with 10 bases in the middle. CDR3 size: 13 residues. Germline values: CDR1 SGHRS, CDR2 YFSETQ. Here the CDR3 reads CASRLLGYNEQFF. The DNA for the CDR3 is TGCGCCAGCAGGTTACTCGGGTACAATGAGCAGTTCTTC.

This chain links TRBV18 with TRBJ2-1; D ambiguous. Between the trimmed V and J ends, which lost 1 base and 1 base, there was a span of 5 bases. The germline V gene has CDR1 KGHSH and CDR2 LQKENI. The CDR3 consists of 14 residues. In DNA form, the CDR3 reads TGTGCCAGCTCACCACATCCGTCCTACAATGAGCAGTTCTTC. This translates into CASSPHPSYNEQFF.

In its sample, this clone was seen a few times. This same CDR3 is encoded by further DNA sequences in the sample. The rearrangement uses TRBV30 and TRBJ2-1; D is ambiguous. From germline, CDR1 is GTSNPN and CDR2 SVGIG (reference sequence). The V end lost 0 bases, the J end lost 4 bases, and 4 bases lay between the germline ends. The CDR3 runs 12 residues. This chain's CDR3 is CAWSVGYNEQFF. The CDR3 DNA is TGTGCCTGGAGTGTTGGGTACAATGAGCAGTTCTTC.

The CDR3 nucleotides read TGTGCCAGCAGCCCCGGACTCGGCGGGGAGCAGTTCTTC. This codes for CASSPGLGGEQFF. The chain is built from TRBV27 and TRBJ2-1; the D gene is possibly TRBD2 (5 bases). V gave up 6 bases and J gave up 10 bases, with 16 bases separating them. This CDR3 contains 13 residues. Looked up from germline, CDR1 is MNHEY and CDR2 is SMNVEV (reference sequence).

Remarks on this clone: Different DNA sequences within this sample yield the same CDR3. The chain recombines TRBV5-1 with TRBJ1-1; 9 bases fit TRBD1. With 0 bases clipped from V and 0 bases from J, the junction kept 6 bases outside the gene matches. This CDR3 is 17 amino acids long. CDR1 is SGHRS, CDR2 YFSETQ, per germline. CDR3 bases: TGCGCCAGCAGCTTGGGGGTGGGACAGGGCATGAACACTGAAGCTTTCTTT. This encodes CASSLGVGQGMNTEAFF.

This clone appeared a single time. The CDR3: CASSPAGGRGTDTQYF. Here the CDR3 DNA reads TGTGCCAGCAGCCCGGCTGGCGGGAGGGGCACAGATACGCAGTATTTT. This chain uses TRBV7-9 with TRBJ2-3; 9 positions agree with TRBD2. The germline V gene has CDR1 SEHNR and CDR2 FQNEAQ (reference sequence). This CDR3 is built from 16 residues. V lost 5 bases, J lost 1 base, and 7 bases stayed unmatched.

The J gene is TRBJ2-4, the V gene TRBV21-1; the tabulated D call, TRBD1, remains unverified against the DNA. TRBV21-1 is termed a pseudogene. The CDR3 is 16 residues long. CDR3 nucleotides: TGTGCCAGCATCCCGACAGGGGGACCAGCCAAAAACATTCAGTACTTC. This codes for CASIPTGGPAKNIQYF.

This clone was recorded once. This chain joins TRBV29-1 and TRBJ2-1; unclear D gene. Trimming removed 7 bases from V and 3 bases from J, with 7 bases in between. Germline CDR1 and CDR2: SQVTM and ANQGSEA. The length of the CDR3 is 11 residues. The CDR3 sequence: CSGLSYNEQFF. In DNA, the CDR3 is TGCAGCGGTCTGAGCTACAATGAGCAGTTCTTC.

The chain is built from TRBV9 and TRBJ2-3; D remains unclear. The CDR3 extends over 13 amino acids. V lost 1 base to trimming and J lost 2 bases, with 5 bases between them. CDR1 and CDR2 (germline): SGDLS, YYNGEE. The CDR3 DNA is TGTGCCAGCAGCGTATTTGACACAGATACGCAGTATTTT. It yields the protein CASSVFDTDTQYF.

This clone was counted only a few times. The J gene is TRBJ1-1, the V gene TRBV28; maybe TRBD1 (5 bases). V dropped 7 bases and J dropped 10 bases, with 22 bases sitting between them. The germline CDR1 and CDR2 sequences are MDHEN and SYDVKM. This CDR3 is built from 14 residues. This CDR3 reads CASTERMRGSGAFF. DNA for the CDR3: TGTGCCAGCACCGAGAGGATGAGGGGATCAGGAGCTTTCTTT.

About this clone: The sample carries other DNA sequences with the same CDR3. The chain couples TRBV7-9 to TRBJ2-7; D assignment may be TRBD1 or TRBD2 (6 bases each). Trimming left V 6 bases short and J 0 bases short, with 9 bases between. The germline V gene encodes CDR1 SEHNR and CDR2 FQNEAQ (reference sequence). This CDR3 contains 13 residues. The CDR3 bases are TGTGCCAGCAGAGGGGGGAGCTCCTACGAGCAGTACTTC. Translation: CASRGGSSYEQYF.

This chain uses TRBV4-1 with TRBJ2-1, with D possibly TRBD1 on 6 matching bases. Germline lookup yields CDR1 MGHRA and CDR2 YSYEKL. The CDR3 totals 16 residues. V lost 1 base, J lost 6 bases, and 16 bases lay in between. CDR3 coding DNA: TGCGCCAGCAGCCAAGCCCCGGGACAAATGATCAATGAGCAGTTCTTC. Protein sequence: CASSQAPGQMINEQFF.